The subject of this entry is one T cell receptor (beta chain). Its target is not known. Sequencing was performed with immunoSEQ multiplex PCR; in TCRdb, only in-frame clones are kept and a portion is missing. The data hold 100,000 or so clones, with just over 85% observed a single time. CDR3 length equals 18 residues. Germline V gene data show CDR1 as SGHKS and CDR2 as YYEKEE (reference sequence). Trimming stripped 0 bases from V and 3 bases from J, with 22 bases between. The entry originates in a study of T cell responses to AZD1222 COVID-19 vaccine. Across the study: Investigators merged groups given second doses at roughly 4 or roughly 12 weeks.

Study results and limitations: Repertoires were obtained solely post-peak T cell response. Females made up more of the donors, who were largely white British, and clonal diversity may have come out too low.

The V gene is TRBV5-5, the J gene TRBJ2-7; D is perhaps TRBD1 (5 bases). Sequences were derived from peripheral blood, sampled on day 0 of AZD1222 vaccination. The source of this sequence is an adult in good health. The CDR3 DNA reads TGTGCCAGCAGCTTGGCCTTTCGTGGGGCCTCCGCCGGCTACGAGCAGTACTTC. It codes for CASSLAFRGASAGYEQYF. The whole variable domain, remainder taken from reference TRBV5-5 and TRBJ2-7, is DAGVTQSPTHLIKTRGQQVTLRCSPISGHKSVSWYQQVLGQGPQFIFQYYEKEERGRGNFPDRFSARQFPNYSSELNVNALLLGDSALYLCASSLAFRGASAGYEQYFGPGTRLTVT.